The 27 T cell receptor beta chains given below trace back to one sample, sequenced in a study of identical twins. MiXCR, run by TCRdb on the 5' RACE reads, gives a single entry per CDR3 protein. The sample lists roughly 490,000 distinct CDR3 sequences, roughly an eighth occurring once. The same specimen was also included in a second study, on yellow fever vaccine responses in identical twins.

The sample comprised CD4+ T cells sorted from blood. The source of these receptors is a woman in her late teens or twenties in good health.

The V call is TRBV14, the J call TRBJ2-1; 9 positions agree with TRBD1. V trimming: 2 bases; J trimming: 1 base; junction bases outside the gene matches: 3. The CDR3 totals 16 residues. Germline V gene data show CDR1 as SGHDN and CDR2 as FVKESK. CDR3 loop: CASSQYGTGSYNEQFF. CDR3 DNA: TGTGCCAGCAGCCAATACGGGACAGGGTCCTACAATGAGCAGTTCTTC.

The chain combines TRBV10-3 with TRBJ2-1; no definite D call. From germline, CDR1 is ENHRY and CDR2 SYGVKD. The V end was cut by 2 bases, the J end by 4 bases, with 12 bases between. The length of the CDR3 is 15 residues. The CDR3: CAISEDSRLYNEQFF. The CDR3 bases are TGTGCCATCAGTGAGGATAGCCGATTATACAATGAGCAGTTCTTC.

The chain employs TRBV20-1 and TRBJ2-1; 13 bases agree with TRBD2. Trimming cost V 6 bases and J 8 bases; bases outside gene matches: 10. The CDR3 totals 15 residues. Per the germline V gene, CDR1 is DFQATT and CDR2 is SNEGSKA (reference sequence). CDR3 nucleotides: TGCAGTGCAACCACTACTAGCGGGAGGGTCGATGAGCAGTTCTTC. As protein: CSATTTSGRVDEQFF.

This clonotype occurred many times. This chain connects TRBV29-1 to TRBJ2-7; 7 bases fit TRBD2. CDR3 length: 13 amino acids. Germline CDR1 reads SQVTM; CDR2 reads ANQGSEA. The junction had 6 bases not matched to a gene; V was cut back by 4 bases and J by 3 bases. The CDR3 here is CSVGASGGYEQYF. CDR3 nucleotides: TGCAGCGTTGGGGCTAGCGGAGGCTACGAGCAGTACTTC.

The chain employs TRBV20-1 and TRBJ2-7, with 8 positions matching TRBD2. CDR1 and CDR2 from the germline V gene are DFQATT and SNEGSKA (reference sequence). The CDR3 covers 16 residues. The ends lost 0 bases at V and 0 bases at J; junction bases unmatched: 7. The CDR3 loop reads CSARDLAGLSSYEQYF. The CDR3, as DNA: TGCAGTGCTAGAGATCTAGCGGGCTTAAGCTCCTACGAGCAGTACTTC.

The gene calls are TRBV3-1 and TRBJ2-2, with D perhaps matching TRBD2 (7 bases). The CDR3 covers 16 residues. CDR1 and CDR2 (germline): LGHDT, YNNKEL (reference sequence). V was cut by 2 bases and J by 5 bases, with 15 bases left in between. CDR3 in DNA: TGTGCCAGCAGCCAAAGAGGCGGGGGCCATACCGGGGAGCTGTTTTTT. Translating gives CASSQRGGGHTGELFF.

The chain employs TRBV9 and TRBJ1-3; 9 bases match TRBD1. Looked up from germline, CDR1 is SGDLS and CDR2 is YYNGEE. The length of the CDR3 is 17 residues. Trimming at V came to 4 bases and at J to 1 base, leaving 9 bases not matched to a gene. The CDR3 bases are TGTGCCAGCAGCAGTGGGACAGGGAAGAAATCTGGAAACACCATATATTTT. As protein: CASSSGTGKKSGNTIYF. The complete variable domain, with remaining parts taken from reference TRBV9 and TRBJ1-3, reads DSGVTQTPKHLITATGQRVTLRCSPRSGDLSVYWYQQSLDQGLQFLIQYYNGEERAKGNILERFSAQQFPDLHSELNLSSLELGDSALYFCASSSGTGKKSGNTIYFGEGSWLTVV.

The rearrangement links TRBV20-1 to TRBJ2-2; possible D gene TRBD2, 6 bases. V dropped 6 bases and J dropped 4 bases, with 12 bases sitting between them. Germline V CDR1 and CDR2: DFQATT, SNEGSKA (reference sequence). The CDR3 is 13 residues long. This CDR3 reads CSAETGGTGELFF. The CDR3 DNA follows: TGCAGTGCCGAGACCGGGGGCACCGGGGAGCTGTTTTTT.

The V call is TRBV28, the J call TRBJ2-7; D remains unclear. Germline V CDR1 and CDR2: MDHEN, SYDVKM. CDR3 size: 14 residues. Trimming took off 3 bases at V and 3 bases at J, with 12 bases between the two ends. In nucleotides, the CDR3 is TGTGCCAGCAGTTTCTGGGCTGCCGTCTACGAGCAGTACTTC. Protein: CASSFWAAVYEQYF.

This clonotype was seen only a few times. The gene calls are TRBV12-3 or TRBV12-4 and TRBJ2-2; 10 nucleotides match TRBD2. V shed 6 bases and J 3 bases; nucleotides not matched to a gene: 7. CDR3 length: 16 residues. The CDR3 protein is CASSTLAGPHTGELFF. CDR3 coding DNA: TGTGCCAGCAGCACACTAGCGGGGCCCCACACCGGGGAGCTGTTTTTT.

V gene TRBV7-2 combines with J gene TRBJ1-4, with D hard to call. V was clipped by 6 bases and J by 7 bases, with 15 bases between them. There are 14 residues in the CDR3. Germline-derived CDR1 and CDR2 are SGHTA and FQGNSA. The DNA of the CDR3 is TGTGCCAGCAGGCAGGACCGCTTGTCTGAAAAACTGTTTTTT. The encoded protein is CASRQDRLSEKLFF.

This chain uses TRBV7-9 with TRBJ2-5; TRBD1 agrees at 8 bases. Trimming took 5 bases from V and 4 from J; bases not matched to a gene: 12. CDR1 is SEHNR, CDR2 FQNEAQ, per germline (reference sequence). The CDR3 consists of 16 residues. This CDR3 is CASSLKTGVLGETQYF. Here the CDR3 DNA reads TGTGCCAGCAGCCTAAAGACAGGGGTGCTCGGAGAGACCCAGTACTTC.

This chain uses TRBV3-1 with TRBJ2-7, with 9 bases lining up with TRBD2. V gave up 4 bases and J gave up 3 bases; unmatched junction bases: 4. The CDR3 is 14 residues long. The germline V gene encodes CDR1 LGHDT and CDR2 YNNKEL (reference sequence). Here the CDR3 DNA reads TGTGCCAGCAGCCGGACTAGCGCCAACTACGAGCAGTACTTC. As protein: CASSRTSANYEQYF.

This clonotype was seen a handful of times. The chain is built from TRBV5-1 and TRBJ2-3, with 12 bases fitting TRBD2. Trimming at V came to 0 bases and at J to 2 bases, leaving 7 bases not matched to a gene. Germline CDR1 SGHRS, CDR2 YFSETQ. This CDR3 contains 18 residues. CDR3 residues: CASSLGRLAGADTDTQYF. CDR3 nucleotide sequence: TGCGCCAGCAGCTTGGGCCGACTAGCGGGGGCCGACACAGATACGCAGTATTTT. The full variable domain, its missing parts supplied by reference TRBV5-1 and TRBJ2-3, is KAGVTQTPRYLIKTRGQQVTLSCSPISGHRSVSWYQQTPGQGLQFLFEYFSETQRNKGNFPGRFSGRQFSNSRSEMNVSTLELGDSALYLCASSLGRLAGADTDTQYFGPGTRLTVL.

This clonotype was seen only a few times. The chain uses TRBV6-1 and TRBJ2-3; the match to TRBD2 covers 10 bases. Per germline, CDR1 MNHNS and CDR2 SASEGT. This CDR3 has 14 amino acids. The trim removed 5 bases at V and 8 bases at J, leaving 7 bases unmatched. The CDR3 bases are TGTGCCAGCAGTAACAGCGGGAGGGGTGGTACGCAGTATTTT. This gives the protein CASSNSGRGGTQYF.

This chain links TRBV20-1 with TRBJ2-6; D is uncertain. This CDR3 has 14 amino acids. Germline V gene sequence: CDR1 DFQATT, CDR2 SNEGSKA (reference sequence). V was clipped by 2 bases and J by 2 bases, with 7 bases between them. This CDR3 reads CSARSDPGANVLTF. CDR3 DNA sequence: TGCAGTGCTAGATCCGACCCTGGGGCCAACGTCCTGACTTTC.

This clonotype was seen only a few times. The chain employs TRBV7-2 and TRBJ2-3, with 7 bases lining up with TRBD1. The CDR3 sequence is 17 residues long. The V segment lost 0 bases and the J segment 1 base; nucleotides outside the gene matches: 7. The V gene's germline CDR1 is SGHTA and CDR2 FQGNSA. The CDR3 sequence: CASSLAGRGQGTDTQYF. DNA of the CDR3: TGTGCCAGCAGCTTAGCGGGTCGAGGACAGGGCACAGATACGCAGTATTTT.

This clonotype has only a few counts. This chain links TRBV19 with TRBJ2-3; no clear D gene. CDR3 length: 13 amino acids. Looked up from germline, CDR1 is LNHDA and CDR2 is SQIVND (reference sequence). V was pared by 4 bases and J by 2 bases, with 7 bases between. CDR3 protein: CASSSRDTDTQYF. The DNA for the CDR3 is TGTGCCAGTAGTAGTAGGGACACAGATACGCAGTATTTT.

Details on this clonotype: This is likely a read error, given that the CDR3 carries no conserved phenylalanine or tryptophan at its end. This chain joins TRBV29-1 and TRBJ2-1; 7 bases align to TRBD2. The CDR3 is 14 amino acids. Germline V CDR1 and CDR2: SQVTM, ANQGSEA. V dropped 3 bases and J dropped 7; count of bases not matched to a gene: 9. The CDR3 here is CSVERERRLNEQFL. In DNA form, the CDR3 reads TGCAGCGTTGAGCGGGAGCGAAGGTTGAATGAGCAGTTCCTC.

The sample holds a few counts of this clonotype. J is TRBJ2-1 and V is TRBV14; 7 nucleotides match TRBD1. The germline V gene has CDR1 SGHDN and CDR2 FVKESK. With 4 bases clipped from V and 0 bases from J, the junction kept 6 bases outside the gene matches. The CDR3 is 16 residues long. This CDR3 reads CASSRFRQGSYNEQFF. The CDR3 coding sequence is TGTGCCAGCAGCCGCTTTAGACAGGGCTCCTACAATGAGCAGTTCTTC.

This clonotype was observed a few times. The junction and the germline gene differ at one end; a read error may be behind it. The chain carries TRBV6-6 and TRBJ2-7, with D unclear. Germline CDR1 is MNHNY and CDR2 is SVGAGI (reference sequence). The CDR3 contains 13 residues. This CDR3 is CASSYSPDYVQYF. CDR3 DNA sequence: TGTGCCAGCAGTTACTCCCCCGATTACGTGCAGTACTTC.

With regard to this clonotype: One junction end does not reproduce the germline sequence, and a read error may be involved. The CDR3 sequence: CTSSERDRTTDTQYF. For the CDR3, the DNA is TGCACCAGCAGTGAAAGAGACAGAACCACAGATACGCAGTATTTT. The chain employs TRBV10-2 and TRBJ2-3; D might be TRBD1 (5 bases). Per the germline V gene, CDR1 is WSHSY and CDR2 is SAAADI. The CDR3 has 15 residues.

The CDR3 nucleotides read TGCAGTGCTAGAGCTCCAAGCGGGGATCGCTCCTACGAGCAGTACTTC. Translating it yields CSARAPSGDRSYEQYF. The chain carries TRBV20-1 and TRBJ2-7, with 7 bases identical to TRBD2. The germline CDR1 and CDR2 sequences are DFQATT and SNEGSKA (reference sequence). Trimming at V came to 1 base and at J to 0 bases, leaving 9 bases not matched to a gene. The CDR3 has 16 residues.

The gene calls are TRBV20-1 and TRBJ2-7; perhaps TRBD2 as D (6 bases). Trimming left V 6 bases short and J 7 bases short, with 16 bases between. This CDR3 spans 12 amino acids. Germline CDR1 DFQATT, CDR2 SNEGSKA (reference sequence). CDR3 amino acids: CSAVADSWEQYF. CDR3 nucleotides: TGCAGTGCGGTAGCGGATTCCTGGGAGCAGTACTTC.

The chain carries TRBV6-5 and TRBJ1-2; no clear D. The germline gives CDR1 MNHEY, CDR2 SVGAGI. The V end lost 2 bases, the J end lost 3 bases, and 10 bases lay between the germline ends. The CDR3 has 14 amino acids. The CDR3 DNA reads as TGTGCCAGCAGTTACCGAGTTGGGGACTATGGCTACACCTTC. Translation: CASSYRVGDYGYTF.

On this clonotype: Germline and junction disagree at one end, which may indicate a read error. The CDR3 reads CASSRTGGGAENDF. CDR3 bases: TGTGCCAGCAGTAGAACCGGGGGGGGCGCAGAGAACGACTTC. The V and J genes are TRBV28 and TRBJ2-1; 8 bases line up with TRBD2. The CDR3 has 14 residues. The germline V gene has CDR1 MDHEN and CDR2 SYDVKM.

In its sample, this clonotype was seen a few times. The V gene is TRBV7-9, the J gene TRBJ2-5; D is perhaps TRBD2 (6 bases). This CDR3 comprises 16 residues. Trimming took 6 bases from V and 6 from J, leaving 23 bases between them. Germline assignment: CDR1 SEHNR and CDR2 FQNEAQ (reference sequence). The CDR3 region is CASRNLGRGGLKTQYF. DNA for the CDR3: TGTGCCAGCAGAAATTTAGGCCGGGGAGGACTGAAGACCCAGTACTTC.